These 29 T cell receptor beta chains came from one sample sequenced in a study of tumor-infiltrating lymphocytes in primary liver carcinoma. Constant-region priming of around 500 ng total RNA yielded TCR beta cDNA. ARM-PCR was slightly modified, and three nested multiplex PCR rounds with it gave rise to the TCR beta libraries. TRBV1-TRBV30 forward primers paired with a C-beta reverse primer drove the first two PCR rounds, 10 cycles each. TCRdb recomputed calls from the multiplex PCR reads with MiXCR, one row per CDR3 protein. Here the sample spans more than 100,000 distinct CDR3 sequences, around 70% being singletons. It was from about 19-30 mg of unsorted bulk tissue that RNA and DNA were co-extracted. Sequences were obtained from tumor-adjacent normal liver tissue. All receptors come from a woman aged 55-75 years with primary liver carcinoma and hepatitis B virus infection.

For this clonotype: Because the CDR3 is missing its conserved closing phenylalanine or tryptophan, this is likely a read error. Written as DNA, the CDR3 is TGCAGAGTTATGTGGGAGGGCCGGAATGAGCAGTTCTCC. Protein: CRVMWEGRNEQFS. This rearrangement joins TRBV29-1 to TRBJ2-1; 7 bases match TRBD2. In germline, CDR1 is SQVTM, CDR2 ANQGSEA. The CDR3 runs 13 residues.

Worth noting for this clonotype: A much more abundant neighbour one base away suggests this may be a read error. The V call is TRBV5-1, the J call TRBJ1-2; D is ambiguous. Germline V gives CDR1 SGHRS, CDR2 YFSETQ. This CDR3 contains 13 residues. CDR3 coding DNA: TGCGCCGGCAGCGCGACGGCTAACTATGGCTACACCTTC. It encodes CAGSATANYGYTF.

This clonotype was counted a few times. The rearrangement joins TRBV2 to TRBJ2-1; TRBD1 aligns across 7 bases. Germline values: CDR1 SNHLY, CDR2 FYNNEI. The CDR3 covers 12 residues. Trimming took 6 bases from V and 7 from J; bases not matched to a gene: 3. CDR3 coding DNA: TGTGCCAGCAGAAGACAGGGAAATGAGCAGTTCTTC. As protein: CASRRQGNEQFF.

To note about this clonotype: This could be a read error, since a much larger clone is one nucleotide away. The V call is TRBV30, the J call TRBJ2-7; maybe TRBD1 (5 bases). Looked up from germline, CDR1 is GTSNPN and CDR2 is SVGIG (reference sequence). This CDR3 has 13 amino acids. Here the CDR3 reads CAWIVQVGAQQDF. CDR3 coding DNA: TGTGCCTGGATTGTACAGGTCGGAGCCCAGCAGGACTTC.

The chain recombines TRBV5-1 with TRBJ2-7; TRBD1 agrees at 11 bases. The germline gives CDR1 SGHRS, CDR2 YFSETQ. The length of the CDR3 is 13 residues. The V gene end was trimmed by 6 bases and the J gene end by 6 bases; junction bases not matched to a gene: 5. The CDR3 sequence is CASIQGTGGEQYF. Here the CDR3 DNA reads TGCGCCAGCATACAAGGGACAGGGGGCGAGCAGTACTTC.

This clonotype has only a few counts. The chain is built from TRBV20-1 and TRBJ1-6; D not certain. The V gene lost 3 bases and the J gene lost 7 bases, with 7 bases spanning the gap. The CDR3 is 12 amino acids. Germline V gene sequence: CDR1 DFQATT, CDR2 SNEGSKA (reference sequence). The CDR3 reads CSASGSNSPLHF. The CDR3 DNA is TGCAGTGCTAGTGGCTCGAATTCACCCCTCCACTTT.

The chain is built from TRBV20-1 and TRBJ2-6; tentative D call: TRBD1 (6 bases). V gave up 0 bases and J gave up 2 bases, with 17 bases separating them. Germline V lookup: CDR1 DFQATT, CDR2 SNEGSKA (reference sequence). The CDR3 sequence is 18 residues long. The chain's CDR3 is CSARDLGVGGTGANVLTF. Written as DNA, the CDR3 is TGCAGTGCTAGAGATCTTGGGGTTGGGGGCACTGGGGCCAACGTCCTGACTTTC.

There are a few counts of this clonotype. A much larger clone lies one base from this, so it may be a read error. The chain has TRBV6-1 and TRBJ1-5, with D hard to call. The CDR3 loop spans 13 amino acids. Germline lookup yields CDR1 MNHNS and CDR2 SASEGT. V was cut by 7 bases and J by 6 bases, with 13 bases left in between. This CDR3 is CASNVMGSQPQHF. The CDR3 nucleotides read TGTGCCAGCAATGTTATGGGTAGTCAGCCCCAGCATTTT.

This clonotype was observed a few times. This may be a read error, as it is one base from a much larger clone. The CDR3 DNA sequence: TGTGCCAGCAGCTCCCGGACTAGCGGACCCTACAAGCAGTACTTC. The encoded protein is CASSSRTSGPYKQYF. This sequence joins TRBV13 and TRBJ2-7, with 10 bases matching TRBD2. Germline CDR1 is PRHDT and CDR2 is FYEKMQ (reference sequence). This CDR3 region has 15 residues.

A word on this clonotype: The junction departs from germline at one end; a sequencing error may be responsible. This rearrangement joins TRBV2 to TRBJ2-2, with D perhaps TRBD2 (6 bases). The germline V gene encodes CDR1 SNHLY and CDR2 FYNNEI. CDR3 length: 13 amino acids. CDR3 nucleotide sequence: TGTGTCAGCAGTGATGGGGTGTCCGGGGGGCTGTTTTTT. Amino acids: CVSSDGVSGGLFF.

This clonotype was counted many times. In nucleotides, the CDR3 is TGTGCCAGCAGAAAATTCCCGAACACTGAAGCTTTCTTT. Its translation: CASRKFPNTEAFF. J is TRBJ1-1 and V is TRBV28; no reliable D call. Trimming cost V 6 bases and J 1 base, with 9 bases left between them. Germline CDR1 MDHEN, CDR2 SYDVKM. This CDR3 spans 13 amino acids.

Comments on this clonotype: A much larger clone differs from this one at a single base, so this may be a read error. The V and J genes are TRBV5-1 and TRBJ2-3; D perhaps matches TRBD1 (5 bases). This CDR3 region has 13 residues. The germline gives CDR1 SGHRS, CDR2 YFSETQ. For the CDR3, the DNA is TGCGCCACCCAGGGCGGCAGCACAGATACGCATTATTTT. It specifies CATQGGSTDTHYF.

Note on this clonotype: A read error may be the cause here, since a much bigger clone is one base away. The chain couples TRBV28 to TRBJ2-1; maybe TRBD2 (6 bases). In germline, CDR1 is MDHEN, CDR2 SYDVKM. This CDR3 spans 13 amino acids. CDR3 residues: CVSGSEGYNEQFF. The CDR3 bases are TGTGTCAGCGGATCGGAGGGCTACAATGAGCAGTTCTTC.

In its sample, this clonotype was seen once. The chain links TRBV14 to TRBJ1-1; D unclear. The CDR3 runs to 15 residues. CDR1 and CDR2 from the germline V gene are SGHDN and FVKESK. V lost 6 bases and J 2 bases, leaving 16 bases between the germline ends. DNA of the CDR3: TGTGCCAGCAGACAAAATGCGGTGGAAAACACTGAAGCTTTCTTT. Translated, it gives CASRQNAVENTEAFF.

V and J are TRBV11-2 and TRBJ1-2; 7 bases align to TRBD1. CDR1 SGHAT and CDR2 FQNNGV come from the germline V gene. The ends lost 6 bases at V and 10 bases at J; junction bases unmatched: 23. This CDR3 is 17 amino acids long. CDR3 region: CASRPRRDRRNNNDYTF. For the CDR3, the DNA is TGTGCCAGCAGACCAAGGCGGGACAGACGCAATAACAATGACTACACCTTC.

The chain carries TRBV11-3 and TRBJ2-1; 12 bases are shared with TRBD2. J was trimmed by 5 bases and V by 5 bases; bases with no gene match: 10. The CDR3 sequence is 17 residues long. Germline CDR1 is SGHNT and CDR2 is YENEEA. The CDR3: CASSPARLAGVHNEQFF. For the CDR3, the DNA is TGTGCCAGCAGCCCAGCGAGACTAGCGGGAGTCCACAATGAGCAGTTCTTC.

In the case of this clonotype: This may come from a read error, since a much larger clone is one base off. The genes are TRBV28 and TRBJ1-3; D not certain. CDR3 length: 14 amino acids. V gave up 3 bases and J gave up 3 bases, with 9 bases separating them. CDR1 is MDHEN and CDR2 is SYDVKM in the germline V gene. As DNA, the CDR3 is TGTGCCAGCAGTTTTTTAGTCGTTGGAAACACCATATATTTT. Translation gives CASSFLVVGNTIYF. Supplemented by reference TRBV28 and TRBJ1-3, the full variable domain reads DVKVTQSSRYLVKRTGEKVFLECVQDMDHENMFWYRQDPGLGLRLIYFSYDVKMKEKGDIPEGYSVSREKKERFSLILESASTNQTSMYLCASSFLVVGNTIYFGEGSWLTVV.

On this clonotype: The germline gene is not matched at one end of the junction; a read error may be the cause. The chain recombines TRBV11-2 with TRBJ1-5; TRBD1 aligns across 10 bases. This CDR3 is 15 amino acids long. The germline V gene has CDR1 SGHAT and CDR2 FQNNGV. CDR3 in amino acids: CASSFGQGDIQSQHF. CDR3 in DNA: TGTGCCAGTAGCTTTGGACAGGGGGACATTCAGTCCCAGCATTTT.

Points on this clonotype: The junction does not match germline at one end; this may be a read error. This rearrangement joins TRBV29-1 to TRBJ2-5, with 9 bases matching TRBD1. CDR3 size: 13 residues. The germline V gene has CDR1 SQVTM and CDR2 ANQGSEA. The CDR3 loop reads CSIVGQGRGTQYF. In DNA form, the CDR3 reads TGTAGCATTGTGGGACAGGGTCGGGGGACCCAATACTTC.

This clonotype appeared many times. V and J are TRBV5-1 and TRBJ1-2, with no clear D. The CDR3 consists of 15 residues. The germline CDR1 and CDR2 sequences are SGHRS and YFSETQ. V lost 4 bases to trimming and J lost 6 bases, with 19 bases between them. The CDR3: CASSKQGTTGDGYTF. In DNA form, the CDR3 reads TGCGCCAGCAGCAAGCAAGGCACCACTGGGGATGGCTACACCTTC.

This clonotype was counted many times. The CDR3 loop reads CASSLLAGPYGSQGEKLFF. CDR3 sequence (DNA): TGTGCCAGCAGCTTGCTAGCCGGGCCTTACGGGAGTCAGGGTGAAAAACTGTTTTTT. V and J are TRBV5-5 and TRBJ1-4, with a possible D match to TRBD1 (5 bases). Germline CDR1 SGHKS, CDR2 YYEKEE (reference sequence). With 1 base removed from V and 7 bases from J, the gap between germline ends came to 26 bases. The CDR3 runs 19 residues.

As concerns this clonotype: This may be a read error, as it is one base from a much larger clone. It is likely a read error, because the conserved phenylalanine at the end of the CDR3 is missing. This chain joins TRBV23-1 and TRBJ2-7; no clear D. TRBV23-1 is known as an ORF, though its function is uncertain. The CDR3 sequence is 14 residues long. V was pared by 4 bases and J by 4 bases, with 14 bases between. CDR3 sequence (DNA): TGCGCCAGCAGTCCCCCCCGGGTCGCGTACGAGCAGTACTCC. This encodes CASSPPRVAYEQYS.

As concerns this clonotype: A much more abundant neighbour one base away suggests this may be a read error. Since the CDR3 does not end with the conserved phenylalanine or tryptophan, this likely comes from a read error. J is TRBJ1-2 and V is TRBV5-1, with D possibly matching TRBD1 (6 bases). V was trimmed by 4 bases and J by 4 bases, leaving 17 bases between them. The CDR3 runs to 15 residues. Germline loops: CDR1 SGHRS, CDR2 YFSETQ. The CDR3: CASSPFLGGTYGYTL. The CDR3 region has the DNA TGCGCCAGCAGCCCCTTCCTGGGGGGCACCTATGGCTACACCCTC.

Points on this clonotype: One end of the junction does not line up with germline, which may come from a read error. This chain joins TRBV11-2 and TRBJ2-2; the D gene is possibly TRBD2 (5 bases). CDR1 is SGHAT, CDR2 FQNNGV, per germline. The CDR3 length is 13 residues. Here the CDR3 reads CASGLDRTGEPFF. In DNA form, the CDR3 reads TGTGCCAGCGGCTTAGATAGAACTGGGGAGCCGTTTTTT.

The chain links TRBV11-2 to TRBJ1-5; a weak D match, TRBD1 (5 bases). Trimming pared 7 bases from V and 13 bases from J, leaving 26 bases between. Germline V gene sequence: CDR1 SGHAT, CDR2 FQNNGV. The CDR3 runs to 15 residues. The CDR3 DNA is TGTGCCAGCAACTCGCACGGGGGAGAGGATCAGTCGCAGCATTTT. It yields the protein CASNSHGGEDQSQHF.

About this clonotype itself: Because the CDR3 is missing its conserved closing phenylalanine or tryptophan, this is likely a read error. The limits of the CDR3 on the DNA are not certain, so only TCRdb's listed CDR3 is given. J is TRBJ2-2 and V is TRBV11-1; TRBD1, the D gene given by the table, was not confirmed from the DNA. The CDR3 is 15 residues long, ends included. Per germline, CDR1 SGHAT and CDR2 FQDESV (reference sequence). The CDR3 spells CASSPGPLQAGEMFC.

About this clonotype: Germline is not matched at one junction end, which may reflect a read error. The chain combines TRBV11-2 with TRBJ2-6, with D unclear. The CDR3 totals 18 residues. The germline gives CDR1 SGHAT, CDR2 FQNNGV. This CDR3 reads CTSSPRLTASQLADVLTF. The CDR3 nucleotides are TGTACCAGCAGCCCTAGATTAACCGCCTCCCAGCTGGCCGATGTCCTGACTTTC.

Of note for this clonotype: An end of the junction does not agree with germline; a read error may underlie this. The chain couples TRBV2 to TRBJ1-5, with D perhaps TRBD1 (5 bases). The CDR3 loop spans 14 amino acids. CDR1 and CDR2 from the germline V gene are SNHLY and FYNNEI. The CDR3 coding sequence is TGTGACAGCAGTGAAGCGCGGGGGGGACAGCCCCAGCATTTT. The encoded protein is CDSSEARGGQPQHF.

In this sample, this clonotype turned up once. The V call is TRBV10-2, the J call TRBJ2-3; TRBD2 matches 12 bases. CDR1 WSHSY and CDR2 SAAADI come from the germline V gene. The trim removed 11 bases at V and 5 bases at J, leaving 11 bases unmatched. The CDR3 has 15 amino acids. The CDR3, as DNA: TGCGCCTGCTGGACTAGCGGGATACTCATAGATACGCAGTATTTT. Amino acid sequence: CACWTSGILIDTQYF.